Presented here are 17 T cell receptor beta chains from one specimen sequenced in a study of CD8 T cells in Susac syndrome. Random hexamers were used to reverse transcribe the RNA input (about 0.5 to 1 ug). TCRdb reprocessed the immunoSEQ multiplex PCR reads with MiXCR, giving one entry per CDR3 protein. The sample comprises about 130,000 distinct CDR3 sequences, around 94% of which are singletons, and over 0.2% rests with the top ten. Sequencing was performed on CD8+ T cells from PBMCs. The origin of the receptors is a human donor with Susac syndrome.

In this sample, this clonotype turned up once. Here the CDR3 DNA reads TGTGCCAGCAGTTTGGGCGGGGCGAACTATGGCTACACCTTC. This encodes CASSLGGANYGYTF. J is TRBJ1-2 and V is TRBV12-3 or TRBV12-4; D possibly corresponds to TRBD1 (5 bases). V was pared by 3 bases and J by 2 bases, with 10 bases between. CDR3 length: 14 amino acids.

This clonotype has only a few counts. The genes are TRBV6-2 or TRBV6-3 and TRBJ2-1; D remains ambiguous. The CDR3 extends over 14 amino acids. Trimming removed 2 bases at V and 7 bases at J, with 12 bases between. Germline V gene lookup returns CDR1 MNHEY and CDR2 SVGEGT. This CDR3 is CASSYGTAENEQFF. The CDR3 DNA sequence: TGTGCCAGCAGTTACGGTACAGCTGAGAATGAGCAGTTCTTC.

The V call is TRBV27, the J call TRBJ2-7; D might be TRBD1 (5 bases). The CDR3 has 16 residues. The V end was cut by 0 bases, the J end by 5 bases, with 17 bases between. Germline V gene sequence: CDR1 MNHEY, CDR2 SMNVEV (reference sequence). Here the CDR3 DNA reads TGTGCCAGCAGTTTATCAGAAGCGCAGGGCACCCACGAGCAGTACTTC. It translates to CASSLSEAQGTHEQYF.

This sequence joins TRBV28 and TRBJ1-5; D gene uncertain. Trimming took 2 bases from V and 4 from J, leaving 9 bases between them. CDR1 is MDHEN and CDR2 is SYDVKM in the germline V gene. The CDR3 totals 14 residues. CDR3 DNA sequence: TGTGCCAGCAGTTTAACAGACCCTAATCAGCCCCAGCATTTT. This sequence encodes CASSLTDPNQPQHF.

The rearrangement joins TRBV19 to TRBJ1-1, with a tentative D call TRBD1 (5 bases). From germline, CDR1 is LNHDA and CDR2 SQIVND (reference sequence). Deletions cut 7 bases from V and 11 bases from J, with 29 bases between. The CDR3 is 16 residues long. CDR3 region: CASTPGLTSPSVEAFF. The CDR3 DNA is TGTGCCAGTACCCCGGGACTTACCTCCCCTAGTGTGGAGGCTTTCTTT.

The chain couples TRBV7-9 to TRBJ1-1; D gene ambiguous. This CDR3 has 18 residues. CDR1 is SEHNR and CDR2 is FQNEAQ in the germline V gene (reference sequence). Between the trimmed V and J ends, which lost 8 bases and 1 base, there was a span of 26 bases. CDR3 coding DNA: TGTGCCAGCGCCCGGGTCGTTGCGGTCTTCCCCGGGAACACTGAAGCTTTCTTT. Its translation: CASARVVAVFPGNTEAFF.

The chain couples TRBV20-1 to TRBJ1-2; 9 bases are a match to TRBD1. Per the germline V gene, CDR1 is DFQATT and CDR2 is SNEGSKA (reference sequence). With V trimmed by 3 bases and J by 7 bases, 3 bases remained unmatched. The length of the CDR3 is 12 residues. The CDR3 loop reads CSASGDRAGYTF. The CDR3 nucleotides read TGCAGTGCTAGTGGGGACAGGGCTGGCTACACCTTC.

V is TRBV3-1 and J is TRBJ2-2; a weak D match, TRBD2 (6 bases). The CDR3 extends over 14 amino acids. V was cut by 6 bases and J by 6 bases, with 14 bases left in between. CDR1 is LGHDT, CDR2 YNNKEL, per germline (reference sequence). The CDR3 coding sequence is TGTGCCAGCAGGGAGGAGGGCCTGGCCGGGGAGCTGTTTTTT. This codes for CASREEGLAGELFF.

This clonotype was seen only once. J is TRBJ2-1 and V is TRBV13; TRBD2 agrees at 8 bases. Germline V lookup: CDR1 PRHDT, CDR2 FYEKMQ (reference sequence). The CDR3 is made up of 15 amino acids. V was pared by 5 bases and J by 2 bases, with 5 bases of the junction left unmatched. In nucleotides, the CDR3 is TGTGCCAGCAGCCCGAAAGCGGGAGCCTACAATGAGCAGTTCTTC. Translating gives CASSPKAGAYNEQFF.

This clonotype has only one observation. The chain employs TRBV7-9 and TRBJ2-2, with no clear D. The V gene lost 5 bases and the J gene lost 5 bases, with 9 bases spanning the gap. The CDR3 is 13 amino acids. Germline CDR1 SEHNR, CDR2 FQNEAQ (reference sequence). The CDR3 coding sequence is TGTGCCAGCAGCCCTGGTAGGACCGGGGAGCTGTTTTTT. It is translated as CASSPGRTGELFF.

This rearrangement joins TRBV9 to TRBJ2-5; 9 bases line up with TRBD2. CDR1 and CDR2 from the germline V gene are SGDLS and YYNGEE. The V segment lost 2 bases and the J segment 2 bases; nucleotides outside the gene matches: 4. The CDR3 runs 15 residues. The CDR3 spells CASSVGTSRQETQYF. In nucleotides, the CDR3 is TGTGCCAGCAGCGTTGGGACTAGCAGGCAAGAGACCCAGTACTTC.

This rearrangement joins TRBV27 to TRBJ2-7; perhaps D is TRBD1 or TRBD2 (5 bases each). V lost 8 bases to trimming and J lost 3 bases, with 17 bases between them. The CDR3 has 14 residues. Germline CDR1 is MNHEY and CDR2 is SMNVEV (reference sequence). As DNA, the CDR3 is TGTGCCAGCGGAGGAGTGGGGGTAGACTACGAGCAGTACTTC. The encoded protein is CASGGVGVDYEQYF.

The chain has TRBV28 and TRBJ1-1, with D possibly being TRBD1 (5 bases). Germline CDR1 reads MDHEN; CDR2 reads SYDVKM. Trimming removed 6 bases from V and 0 bases from J, with 14 bases in between. The CDR3 runs to 15 residues. The CDR3 is CASSPAVDMNTEAFF. DNA of the CDR3: TGTGCCAGCAGCCCCGCAGTGGACATGAACACTGAAGCTTTCTTT.

CDR3 nucleotides: TGTGCCAGCAGTTCCGGACTGGGGGACTATGGCTACACCTTC. It translates to CASSSGLGDYGYTF. The rearrangement joins TRBV2 to TRBJ1-2, with D possibly TRBD1 on 5 matching bases. Germline V CDR1 and CDR2: SNHLY, FYNNEI. V was shortened by 5 bases and J by 3 bases, with 13 bases between the two germline ends. The CDR3 consists of 14 residues.

The CDR3 DNA follows: TGTGCCAGCAGTGAGAGCACCGGGGAGCTGTTTTTT. This gives the protein CASSESTGELFF. This rearrangement joins TRBV2 to TRBJ2-2; D ambiguous. Germline V CDR1 and CDR2: SNHLY, FYNNEI. V was shortened by 3 bases and J by 4 bases, with 3 bases between the two germline ends. The CDR3 covers 12 residues.

This chain connects TRBV12-3 or TRBV12-4 to TRBJ1-1; 9 bases are shared with TRBD1. The CDR3 spans 13 residues. The J segment lost 10 bases and the V segment lost 5 bases, leaving 8 bases of the junction unmatched. This CDR3 reads CASSLEQGAGAFF. In DNA form, the CDR3 reads TGTGCCAGCAGTCTAGAACAGGGGGCTGGAGCTTTCTTT.

V is TRBV7-3 and J is TRBJ2-1; a weak D match, TRBD1 (6 bases). Germline CDR1 SGHTA, CDR2 FQGTGA. V lost 5 bases, J lost 5 bases, and 16 bases lay in between. CDR3 size: 15 residues. CDR3 DNA: TGTGCCAGCAGCCAAGGAACAGGGTCCCACAATGAGCAGTTCTTC. Its translation is CASSQGTGSHNEQFF.